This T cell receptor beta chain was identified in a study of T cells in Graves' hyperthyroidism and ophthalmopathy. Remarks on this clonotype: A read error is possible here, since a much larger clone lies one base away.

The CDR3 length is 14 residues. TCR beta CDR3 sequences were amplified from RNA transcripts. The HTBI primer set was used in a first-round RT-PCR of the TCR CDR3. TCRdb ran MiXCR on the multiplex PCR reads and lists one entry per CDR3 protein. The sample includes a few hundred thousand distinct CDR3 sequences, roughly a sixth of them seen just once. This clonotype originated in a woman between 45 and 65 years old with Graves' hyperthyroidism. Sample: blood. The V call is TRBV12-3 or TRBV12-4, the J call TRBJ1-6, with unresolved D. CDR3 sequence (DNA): TGTACCAGCAGTGCCAAGGGTTCCAATTCACCCCTCCACTTT. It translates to CTSSAKGSNSPLHF.